This T cell receptor (beta chain) was found in a study of cytomegalovirus exposure and HLA in healthy donors (dated 2017 in TCRdb). Context from the whole study: According to a later analysis, the roughly 130 validation repertoires were produced on the same platform as the approximately 610 repertoires of the first cohort. The study aimed to test whether cataloging public T cell receptors could reveal signatures of past pathogen exposure. Along with the approximately 700-subject first cohort, a separate validation cohort of 120 different subjects was used. To predict cytomegalovirus infection status, the study brought together high-throughput TCR immunosequencing, statistical association of individual TCRs with disease status, and machine learning. General findings and caveats noted by the study authors: The authors suggested that the approach could potentially be extended to other disease states and immunological phenotypes. A later analysis found that TCRs clustered in the first cohort also tended to co-occur in the 110 or so validation repertoires, with 94% of cluster scores above 0. Most TCR sequences were observed very rarely across donors, whereas some public TCRs were present in many individuals. A few of the identified cytomegalovirus-associated TCR beta chains were confirmed in vitro to be specific for cytomegalovirus antigens. A total of 150 to 200 TCR beta chains were listed by the study as associated with cytomegalovirus. A later analysis lacked HLA typing for the validation cohort, so it scored co-occurrence in that cohort across all 120 repertoires. Cytomegalovirus status was reported to be diagnosed by the classifier with high specificity and sensitivity in both the original and validation cohorts.

The library was prepared using the immunoSEQ multiplex PCR assay. The published analysis was carried out like this. A statistical classification framework was developed to diagnose cytomegalovirus status using the catalog of TCR beta chain sequences. TCRdb re-hosts the immuneACCESS table, in-frame sequences only. Its copies lack some clones; in the studies checked, an unresolved V gene accounts for under half of them, and the cause for the rest is not known. V and J calls and clone size are those listed in that table; D and trimming were worked out from the DNA. This sample has 250,000 to 300,000 clones in its table, and nearly 90% of those were observed once. 0.35% to 0.45% of the sample is in the top ten clones. The donors belonged to the validation cohort of over a hundred subjects, which was separate from the roughly 700-subject first cohort. CDR1 and CDR2, per the germline V gene (reference sequence), are SEHNR and FQNEAQ. The germline V end is reduced by 5 bases and the J end by 7 bases; junction bases left unmatched: 6. Spanning cysteine to phenylalanine, the CDR3 consists of 15 amino acids. The entry retains the CDR3 DNA only, 45 bases that are in frame from base 1.

A note on this clone: Its antigen is unknown. Base-call qualities are not available, and no considerably larger clone is one nucleotide away.

The sequencing input was PBMCs. The clonotype comes from a woman between 18 and 29 years old in good health and CMV-seronegative. The rearrangement joined TRBV7-9 to TRBJ1-4; the central 11 bases match TRBD1. The sequenced DNA: TGTGCCAGCAGCCGCACCGGGACAGGGGGTGAAAAACTGTTTTTT. Its translation is CASSRTGTGGEKLFF.